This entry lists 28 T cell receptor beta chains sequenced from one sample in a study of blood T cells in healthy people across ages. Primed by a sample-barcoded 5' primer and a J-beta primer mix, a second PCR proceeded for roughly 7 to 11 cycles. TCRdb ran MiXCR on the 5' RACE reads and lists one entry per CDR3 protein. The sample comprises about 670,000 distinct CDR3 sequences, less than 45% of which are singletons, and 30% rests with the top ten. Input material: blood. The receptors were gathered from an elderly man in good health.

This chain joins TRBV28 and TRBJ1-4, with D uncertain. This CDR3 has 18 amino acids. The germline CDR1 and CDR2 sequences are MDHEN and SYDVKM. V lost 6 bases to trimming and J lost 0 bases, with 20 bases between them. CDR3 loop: CASRDHLTDAATNEKLFF. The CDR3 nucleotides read TGTGCCAGCAGAGATCATCTGACGGACGCTGCAACTAATGAAAAACTGTTTTTT.

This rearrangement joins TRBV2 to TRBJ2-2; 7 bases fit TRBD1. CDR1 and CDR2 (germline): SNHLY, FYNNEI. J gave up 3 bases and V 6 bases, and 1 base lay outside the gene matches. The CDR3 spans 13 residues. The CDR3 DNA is TGTGCCAGCAGGGGACAGTACACCGGGGAGCTGTTTTTT. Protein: CASRGQYTGELFF.

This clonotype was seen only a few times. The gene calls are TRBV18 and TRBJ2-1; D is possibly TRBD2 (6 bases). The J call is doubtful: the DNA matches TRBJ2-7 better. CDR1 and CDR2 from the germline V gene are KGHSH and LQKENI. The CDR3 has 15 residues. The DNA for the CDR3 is TGTGCCAGCTCACCCGCGGGGTACTCCTACAAGGAGCAGTACTTC. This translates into CASSPAGYSYKEQYF.

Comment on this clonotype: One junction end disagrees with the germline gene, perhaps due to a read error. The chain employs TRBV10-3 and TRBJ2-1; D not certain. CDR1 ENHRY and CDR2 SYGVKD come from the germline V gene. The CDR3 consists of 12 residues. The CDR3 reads CAIRESGREQFF. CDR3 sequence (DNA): TGTGCCATCAGGGAGTCAGGACGTGAGCAGTTCTTC.

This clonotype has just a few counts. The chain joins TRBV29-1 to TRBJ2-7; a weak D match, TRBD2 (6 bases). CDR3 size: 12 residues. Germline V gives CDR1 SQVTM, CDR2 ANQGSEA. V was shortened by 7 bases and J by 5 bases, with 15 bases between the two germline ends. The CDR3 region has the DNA TGCAGCGGGGGGGAGTCGGTCCACGAGCAGTACTTC. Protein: CSGGESVHEQYF.

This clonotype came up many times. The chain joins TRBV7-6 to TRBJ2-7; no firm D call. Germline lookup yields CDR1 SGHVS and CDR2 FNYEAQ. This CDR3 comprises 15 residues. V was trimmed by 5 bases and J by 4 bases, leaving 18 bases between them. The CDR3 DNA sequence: TGTGCCAGCAGCATTGGGCAACTTCAAGGATACGAGCAGTACTTC. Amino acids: CASSIGQLQGYEQYF.

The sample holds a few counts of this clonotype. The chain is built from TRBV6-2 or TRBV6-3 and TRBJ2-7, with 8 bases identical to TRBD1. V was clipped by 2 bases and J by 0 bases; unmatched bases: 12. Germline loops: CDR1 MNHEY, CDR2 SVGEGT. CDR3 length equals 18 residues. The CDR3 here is CASSYPMAPGTGSYEQYF. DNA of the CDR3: TGTGCCAGCAGTTACCCAATGGCTCCCGGGACAGGCTCCTACGAGCAGTACTTC.

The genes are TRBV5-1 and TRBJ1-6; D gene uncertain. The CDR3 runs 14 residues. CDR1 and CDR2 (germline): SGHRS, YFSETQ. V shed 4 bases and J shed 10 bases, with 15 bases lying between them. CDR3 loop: CASSRSDALSPLHF. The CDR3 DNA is TGCGCCAGCAGCCGTTCGGACGCGTTGTCACCCCTCCACTTT.

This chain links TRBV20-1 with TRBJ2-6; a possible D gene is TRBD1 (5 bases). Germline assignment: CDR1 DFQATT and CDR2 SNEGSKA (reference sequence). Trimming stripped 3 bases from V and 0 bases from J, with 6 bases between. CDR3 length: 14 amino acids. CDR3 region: CSASTGSGANVLTF. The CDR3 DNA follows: TGCAGTGCTAGTACAGGCTCTGGGGCCAACGTCCTGACTTTC.

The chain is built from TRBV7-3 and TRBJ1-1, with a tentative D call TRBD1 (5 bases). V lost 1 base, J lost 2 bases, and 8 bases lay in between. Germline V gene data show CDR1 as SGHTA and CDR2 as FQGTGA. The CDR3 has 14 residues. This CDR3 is CASSLKGFNTEAFF. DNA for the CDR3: TGTGCCAGCAGCTTAAAGGGGTTTAACACTGAAGCTTTCTTT.

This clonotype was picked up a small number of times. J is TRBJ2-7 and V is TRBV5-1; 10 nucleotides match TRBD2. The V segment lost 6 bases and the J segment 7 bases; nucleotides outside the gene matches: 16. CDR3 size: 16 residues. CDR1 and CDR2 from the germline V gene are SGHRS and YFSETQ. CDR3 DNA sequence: TGCGCCAGCAACCTCAACAGCGGGGGGGCCTTGAATGAGCAGTACTTC. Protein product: CASNLNSGGALNEQYF.

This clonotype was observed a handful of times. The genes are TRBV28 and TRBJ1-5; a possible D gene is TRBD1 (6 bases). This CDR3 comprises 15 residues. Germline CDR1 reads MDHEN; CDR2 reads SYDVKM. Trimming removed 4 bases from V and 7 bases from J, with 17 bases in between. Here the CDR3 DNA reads TGTGCCAGCAGTTCTCCAGCCCAGGGGAGGCAGCCCCAGCATTTT. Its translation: CASSSPAQGRQPQHF.

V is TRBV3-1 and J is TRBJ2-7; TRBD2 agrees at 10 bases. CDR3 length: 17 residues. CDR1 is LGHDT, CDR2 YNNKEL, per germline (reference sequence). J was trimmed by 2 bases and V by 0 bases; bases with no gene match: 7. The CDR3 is CASSQESPLAGAYEQYF. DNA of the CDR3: TGTGCCAGCAGCCAAGAATCTCCCCTAGCGGGGGCCTACGAGCAGTACTTC.

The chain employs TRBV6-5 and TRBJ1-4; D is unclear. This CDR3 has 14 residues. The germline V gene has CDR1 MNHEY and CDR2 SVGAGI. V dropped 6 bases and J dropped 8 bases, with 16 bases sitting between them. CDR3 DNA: TGTGCCAGCAGCTACCGAAGATTGGGGGAAAAACTGTTTTTT. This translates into CASSYRRLGEKLFF.

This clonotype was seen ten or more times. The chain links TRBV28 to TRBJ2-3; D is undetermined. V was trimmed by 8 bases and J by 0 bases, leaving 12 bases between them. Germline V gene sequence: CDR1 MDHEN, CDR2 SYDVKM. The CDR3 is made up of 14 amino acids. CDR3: CASSPLSSTDTQYF. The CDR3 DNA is TGTGCCAGCTCACCTTTAAGCAGCACAGATACGCAGTATTTT.

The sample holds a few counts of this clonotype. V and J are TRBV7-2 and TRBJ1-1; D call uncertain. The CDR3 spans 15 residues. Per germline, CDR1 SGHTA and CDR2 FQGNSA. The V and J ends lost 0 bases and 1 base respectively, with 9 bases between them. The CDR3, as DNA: TGTGCCAGCAGCTTAGCTGTCAGTCGGAACACTGAAGCTTTCTTT. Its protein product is CASSLAVSRNTEAFF. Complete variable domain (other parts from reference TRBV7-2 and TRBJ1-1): GAGVSQSPSNKVTEKGKDVELRCDPISGHTALYWYRQSLGQGLEFLIYFQGNSAPDKSGLPSDRFSAERTGGSVSTLTIQRTQQEDSAVYLCASSLAVSRNTEAFFGQGTRLTVV.

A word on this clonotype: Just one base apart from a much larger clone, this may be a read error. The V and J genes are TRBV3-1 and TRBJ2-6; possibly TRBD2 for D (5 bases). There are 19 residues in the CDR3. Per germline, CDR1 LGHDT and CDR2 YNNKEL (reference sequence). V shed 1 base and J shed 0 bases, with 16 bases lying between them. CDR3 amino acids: CASSQGVARKGSGANVLTF. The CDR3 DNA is TGTGCCAGCAGCCAAGGGGTAGCGCGGAAGGGCTCTGGGGCCAACGTCCTGACTTTC.

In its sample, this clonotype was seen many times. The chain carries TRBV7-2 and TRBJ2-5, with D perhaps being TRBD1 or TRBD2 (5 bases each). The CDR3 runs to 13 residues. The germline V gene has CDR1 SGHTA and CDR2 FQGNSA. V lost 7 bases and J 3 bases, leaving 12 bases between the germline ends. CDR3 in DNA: TGTGCCAGCAACCATGGGACCAAAGAGACCCAGTACTTC. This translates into CASNHGTKETQYF.

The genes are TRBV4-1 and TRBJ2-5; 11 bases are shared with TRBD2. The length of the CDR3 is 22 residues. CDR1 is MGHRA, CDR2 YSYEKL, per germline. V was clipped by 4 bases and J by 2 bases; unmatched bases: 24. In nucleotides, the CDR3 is TGCGCCAGCAGCCTGGAGCACGCGGGGGGAACTAGCGGGGGTTTCCGGCAAGAGACCCAGTACTTC. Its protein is CASSLEHAGGTSGGFRQETQYF.

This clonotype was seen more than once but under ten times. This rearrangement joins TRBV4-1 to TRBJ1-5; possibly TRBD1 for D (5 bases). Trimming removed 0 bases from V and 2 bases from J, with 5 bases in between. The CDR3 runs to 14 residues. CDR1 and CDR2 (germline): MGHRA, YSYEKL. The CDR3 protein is CASSQEGGNQPQHF. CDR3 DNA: TGCGCCAGCAGCCAAGAGGGGGGCAATCAGCCCCAGCATTTT.

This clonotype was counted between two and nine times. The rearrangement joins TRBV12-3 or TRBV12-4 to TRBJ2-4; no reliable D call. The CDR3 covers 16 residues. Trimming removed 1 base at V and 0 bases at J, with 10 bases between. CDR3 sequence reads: CASSLEGGLAKNIQYF. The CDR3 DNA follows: TGTGCCAGCAGTTTAGAAGGCGGCCTAGCCAAAAACATTCAGTACTTC.

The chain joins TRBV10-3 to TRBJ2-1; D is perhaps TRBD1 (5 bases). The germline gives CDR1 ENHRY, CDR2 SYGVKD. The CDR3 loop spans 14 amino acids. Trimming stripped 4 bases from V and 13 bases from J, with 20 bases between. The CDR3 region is CAISGPGLQETQFF. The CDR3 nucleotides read TGTGCCATCAGTGGGCCAGGGCTACAAGAGACTCAGTTCTTC.

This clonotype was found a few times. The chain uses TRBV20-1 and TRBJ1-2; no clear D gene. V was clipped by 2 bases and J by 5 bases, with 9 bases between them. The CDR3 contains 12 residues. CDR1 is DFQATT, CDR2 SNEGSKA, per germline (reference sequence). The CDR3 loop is CSARPRIYGYTF. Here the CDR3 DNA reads TGCAGTGCTAGACCGAGGATTTATGGCTACACCTTC.

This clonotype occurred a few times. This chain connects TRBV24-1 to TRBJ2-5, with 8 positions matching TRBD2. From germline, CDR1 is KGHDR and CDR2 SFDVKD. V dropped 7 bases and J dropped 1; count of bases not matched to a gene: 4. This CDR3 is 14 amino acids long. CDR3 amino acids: CATSLRGGQETQYF. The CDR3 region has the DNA TGTGCCACCAGCCTCCGGGGGGGCCAAGAGACCCAGTACTTC.

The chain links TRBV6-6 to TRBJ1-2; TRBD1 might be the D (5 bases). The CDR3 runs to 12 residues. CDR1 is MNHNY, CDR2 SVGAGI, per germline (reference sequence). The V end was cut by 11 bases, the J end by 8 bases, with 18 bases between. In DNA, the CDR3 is TGTGCCGGGACCGACCGATTGAGGGGCTACACCTTC. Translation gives CAGTDRLRGYTF.

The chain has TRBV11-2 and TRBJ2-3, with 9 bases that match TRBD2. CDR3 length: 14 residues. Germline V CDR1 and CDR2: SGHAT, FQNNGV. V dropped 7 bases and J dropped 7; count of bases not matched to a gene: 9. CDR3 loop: CASNARGGTNTQYF. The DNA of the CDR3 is TGTGCCAGCAACGCGCGGGGGGGCACCAATACGCAGTATTTT.

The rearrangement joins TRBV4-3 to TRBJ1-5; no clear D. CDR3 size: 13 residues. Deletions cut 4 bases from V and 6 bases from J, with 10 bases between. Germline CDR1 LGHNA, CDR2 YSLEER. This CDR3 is CASSPRPGQPQHF. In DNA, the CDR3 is TGCGCCAGCAGCCCCCGGCCGGGTCAGCCCCAGCATTTT.

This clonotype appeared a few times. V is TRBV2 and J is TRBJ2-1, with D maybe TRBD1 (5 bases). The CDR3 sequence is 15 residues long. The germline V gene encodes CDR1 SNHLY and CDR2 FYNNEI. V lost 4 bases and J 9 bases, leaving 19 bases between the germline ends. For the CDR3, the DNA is TGTGCCAGCAGTGCCACTCAGGGTTTACCGGGTGAGCAGTTCTTC. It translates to CASSATQGLPGEQFF.